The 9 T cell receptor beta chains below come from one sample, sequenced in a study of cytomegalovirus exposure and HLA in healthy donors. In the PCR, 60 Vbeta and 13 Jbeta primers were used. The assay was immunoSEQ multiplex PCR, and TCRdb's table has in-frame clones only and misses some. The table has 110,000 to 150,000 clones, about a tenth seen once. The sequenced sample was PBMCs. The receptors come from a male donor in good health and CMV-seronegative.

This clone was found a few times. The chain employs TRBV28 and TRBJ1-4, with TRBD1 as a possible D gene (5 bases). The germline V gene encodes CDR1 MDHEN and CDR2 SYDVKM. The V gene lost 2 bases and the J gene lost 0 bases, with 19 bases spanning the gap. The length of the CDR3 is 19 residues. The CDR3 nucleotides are TGTGCCAGCAGTTTAGTCCCGCACGGAGGGGTTGCAACTAATGAAAAACTGTTTTTT. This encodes CASSLVPHGGVATNEKLFF.

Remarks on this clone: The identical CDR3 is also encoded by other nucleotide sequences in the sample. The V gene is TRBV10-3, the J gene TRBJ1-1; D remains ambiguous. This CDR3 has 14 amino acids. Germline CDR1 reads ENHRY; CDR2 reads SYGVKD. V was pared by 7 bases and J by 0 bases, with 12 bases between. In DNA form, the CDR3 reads TGTGCCATCATAGAACCAGGAATGAACACTGAAGCTTTCTTT. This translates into CAIIEPGMNTEAFF.

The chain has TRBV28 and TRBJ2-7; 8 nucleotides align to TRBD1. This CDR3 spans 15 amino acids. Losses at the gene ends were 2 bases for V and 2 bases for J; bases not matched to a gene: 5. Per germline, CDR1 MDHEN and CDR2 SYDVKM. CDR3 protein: CASSLAGGITYEQYF. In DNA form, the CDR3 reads TGTGCCAGCAGTTTAGCAGGGGGCATCACCTACGAGCAGTACTTC.

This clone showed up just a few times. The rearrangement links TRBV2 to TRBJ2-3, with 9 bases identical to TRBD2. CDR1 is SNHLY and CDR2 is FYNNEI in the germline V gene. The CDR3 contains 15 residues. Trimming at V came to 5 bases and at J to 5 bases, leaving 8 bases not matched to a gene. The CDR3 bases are TGTGCCAGCAGTCCCAGCGGGGGGCTGGTAGATACGCAGTATTTT. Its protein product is CASSPSGGLVDTQYF. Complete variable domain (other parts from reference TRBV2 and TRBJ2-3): EPEVTQTPSHQVTQMGQEVILRCVPISNHLYFYWYRQILGQKVEFLVSFYNNEISEKSEIFDDQFSVERPDGSNFTLKIRSTKLEDSAMYFCASSPSGGLVDTQYFGPGTRLTVL.

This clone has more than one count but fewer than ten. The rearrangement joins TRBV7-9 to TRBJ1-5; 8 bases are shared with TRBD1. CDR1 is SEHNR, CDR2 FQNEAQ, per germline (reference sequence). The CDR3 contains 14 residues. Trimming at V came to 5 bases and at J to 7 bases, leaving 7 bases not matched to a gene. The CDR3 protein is CASSPGQGGQPQHF. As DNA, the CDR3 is TGTGCCAGCAGCCCTGGACAGGGAGGACAGCCCCAGCATTTT.

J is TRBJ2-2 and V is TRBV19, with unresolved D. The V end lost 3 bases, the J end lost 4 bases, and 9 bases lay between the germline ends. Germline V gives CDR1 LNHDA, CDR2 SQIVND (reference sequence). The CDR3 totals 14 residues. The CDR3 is CASSIIGSTGELFF. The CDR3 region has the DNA TGTGCCAGTAGTATCATCGGGTCCACCGGGGAGCTGTTTTTT. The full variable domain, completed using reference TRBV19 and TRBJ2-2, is DGGITQSPKYLFRKEGQNVTLSCEQNLNHDAMYWYRQDPGQGLRLIYYSQIVNDFQKGDIAEGYSVSREKKESFPLTVTSAQKNPTAFYLCASSIIGSTGELFFGEGSRLTVL.

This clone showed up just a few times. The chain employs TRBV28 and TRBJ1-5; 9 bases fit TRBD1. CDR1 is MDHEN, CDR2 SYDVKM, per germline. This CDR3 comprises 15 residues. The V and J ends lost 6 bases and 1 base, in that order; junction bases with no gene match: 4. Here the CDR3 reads CASSTTGGSNQPQHF. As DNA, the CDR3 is TGTGCCAGCAGCACGACAGGGGGGAGCAATCAGCCCCAGCATTTT.

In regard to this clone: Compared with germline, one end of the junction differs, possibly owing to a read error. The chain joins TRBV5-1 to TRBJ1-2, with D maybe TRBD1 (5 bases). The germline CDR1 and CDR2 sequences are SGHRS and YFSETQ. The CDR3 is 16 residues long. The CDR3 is CASSPVAVTEFYGYNF. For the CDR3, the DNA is TGCGCCAGCAGCCCGGTCGCGGTGACAGAGTTCTATGGCTACAACTTC.

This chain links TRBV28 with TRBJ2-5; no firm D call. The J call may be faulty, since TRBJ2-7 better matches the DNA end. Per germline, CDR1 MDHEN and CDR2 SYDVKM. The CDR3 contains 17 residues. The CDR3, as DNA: TGTGCCAGCAGTTTTCTTTCTTCCTCCCTTAAGCCCTACGAGCAGTACTTC. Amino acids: CASSFLSSSLKPYEQYF.